The sequence of this T cell receptor beta chain was determined in a study of PD-1 blockade in classical Hodgkin lymphoma. Study overall: It was nivolumab at 3 mg/kg, given intravenously every 2 weeks, that patients received.

Libraries were prepared by immunoSEQ multiplex PCR; TCRdb keeps only in-frame clonotypes and omits some of them. The sample includes roughly 55,000 clones, roughly 80% seen only once; the top ten take around 15%. Worth noting for this clone: Its specificity is not known. Additional DNA sequences in this sample encode the identical CDR3.

Regarding the study as a whole: Differences between repertoires have undefined causes, possibly disease activity or prior therapy. Diminished baseline TCR diversity has been reported in newly diagnosed patients relative to healthy donors.

Between the trimmed V and J ends, which lost 2 bases and 1 base, there was a span of 9 bases. This CDR3 spans 14 amino acids. Germline V CDR1 and CDR2: SGDLS, YYNGEE. Brentuximab vedotin exposure varied, and every patient relapsed after autologous stem cell transplantation. The sequence was collected from a human donor with classical Hodgkin lymphoma. The specimen comprised peripheral blood mononuclear cells (PBMCs), sampled at baseline. The rearrangement joins TRBV9 to TRBJ1-1; unclear D gene. CDR3 residues: CASSVDDPNTEAFF. The CDR3 DNA reads TGTGCCAGCAGCGTTGACGACCCGAACACTGAAGCTTTCTTT.